The rows below give T cell receptor beta chains drawn from one sample of a study of cytomegalovirus exposure and HLA in healthy donors. TCRdb keeps only in-frame clones here, not all; method: immunoSEQ multiplex PCR. The sample holds more than 140,000 clones, 82% seen once. Sequencing used PBMCs. The receptors were gathered from a man aged 18-30 years in good health and CMV-seropositive. The CDR3 runs from the conserved cysteine through the conserved F or W. The D gene is left open where the match is weak. The listing skips clone size in some rows; elsewhere it reads once, few, many or a size class.

D gene,V gene,clone size,J gene,CDR3 protein,CDR3 DNA
TRBD1,TRBV29-1,few,TRBJ1-1,CSVMTGGTEAFF,TGCAGCGTTATGACAGGGGGCACTGAAGCTTTCTTT
TRBD1,TRBV25-1,.,TRBJ2-1,CASTSSRGPYNEQFF,TGTGCCAGCACCTCATCGAGGGGGCCCTACAATGAGCAGTTCTTC
.,TRBV28,.,TRBJ1-4,CASSRRDSATNEKLFF,TGTGCCAGCAGCCGCCGGGACTCCGCAACTAATGAAAAACTGTTTTTT
.,TRBV6-6,.,TRBJ2-3,CASTPARSPGDTQYF,TGTGCCAGCACCCCAGCTAGATCCCCTGGAGATACGCAGTATTTT
.,TRBV7-3,.,TRBJ2-1,CASSVSGDKPYNEQFF,TGTGCCAGCAGCGTGAGTGGGGACAAACCCTACAATGAGCAGTTCTTC
TRBD1,TRBV19,once,TRBJ2-6,CASSVSTGAGANVLTF,TGTGCCAGTAGTGTTTCCACAGGGGCTGGGGCCAACGTCCTGACTTTC
.,TRBV27,.,TRBJ2-5,CASSSDTRGVETQYF,TGTGCCAGCAGTTCGGACACTCGTGGAGTGGAGACCCAGTACTTC
.,TRBV27,.,TRBJ1-5,CASGAGAGSGNQPQHF,TGTGCCAGCGGTGCGGGGGCAGGTAGCGGCAATCAGCCCCAGCATTTT
TRBD1,TRBV11-2,.,TRBJ2-5,CASSLDLRGLIQETQYF,TGTGCCAGCAGCTTAGATTTAAGGGGGCTAATCCAAGAGACCCAGTACTTC
.,TRBV28,.,TRBJ1-2,CASSFGAGTNYGYTF,TGTGCCAGCAGTTTTGGGGCGGGGACTAACTATGGCTACACCTTC
TRBD2,TRBV30,.,TRBJ2-7,CAWSARLAGSYEQYF,TGTGCCTGGAGTGCCCGACTAGCGGGATCCTACGAGCAGTACTTC
TRBD1,TRBV5-6,.,TRBJ1-5,CASSSGTDQPQHF,TGTGCCAGCAGCTCTGGGACAGATCAGCCCCAGCATTTT
.,TRBV4-1,.,TRBJ1-2,CASSRSGQIYGYTF,TGCGCCAGCAGCCGCTCCGGACAGATCTATGGCTACACCTTC
.,TRBV29-1,.,TRBJ2-1,CSVYPPSGTYNEQFF,TGCAGCGTTTACCCTCCCAGCGGAACCTACAATGAGCAGTTCTTC
.,TRBV27,.,TRBJ1-4,CASSLLGTSNEKLFF,TGTGCCAGCAGTCTACTCGGGACATCTAATGAAAAACTGTTTTTT
TRBD2,TRBV5-1,.,TRBJ2-1,CASSLGGSTYNEQFF,TGCGCCAGCAGCTTGGGCGGGAGTACCTACAATGAGCAGTTCTTC
.,TRBV4-1,.,TRBJ1-1,CASSLTGTTNTEAFF,TGCGCCAGCAGCCTTACCGGGACAACTAACACTGAAGCTTTCTTT
TRBD1,TRBV18,once,TRBJ1-5,CASSLGQLNQPQHF,TGTGCCAGCTCACTGGGACAGCTCAATCAGCCCCAGCATTTT